Shown below are 9 T cell receptor beta chains from a single sample sequenced in a study of T-cell reconstitution after alpha-beta-depleted transplantation in children. Using unique molecular identifiers, the investigators prepared the TCRbeta library. TCRdb reprocessed the PCR reads with MiXCR, giving one entry per CDR3 protein. The sample has 190,000 or so distinct CDR3 sequences; roughly 6.8% are singletons. Sequences were derived from PBMCs from the stem cell graft donor, sampled from the stem cell graft. The source is a human donor who donated a stem cell graft to a child with Wiskott-Aldrich syndrome.

The table lists this clonotype with many counts. The chain has TRBV12-3 or TRBV12-4 and TRBJ2-7; 9 bases match TRBD1. This CDR3 has 13 amino acids. J lost 5 bases, V lost 5 bases, and 4 bases had no gene match. The DNA of the CDR3 is TGTGCCAGCAGTGACAGGGGGAACGACGAGCAGTACTTC. As protein: CASSDRGNDEQYF.

This chain connects TRBV28 to TRBJ1-2, with D unclear. Germline V gene sequence: CDR1 MDHEN, CDR2 SYDVKM. Trimming pared 3 bases from V and 4 bases from J, leaving 9 bases between. The CDR3 extends over 13 amino acids. In DNA, the CDR3 is TGTGCCAGCAGTTTTGAGGACCTCTATGGCTACACCTTC. This gives the protein CASSFEDLYGYTF.

This clonotype was counted many times. This chain uses TRBV5-1 with TRBJ2-7; TRBD2 aligns across 9 bases. Looked up from germline, CDR1 is SGHRS and CDR2 is YFSETQ. The CDR3 contains 13 residues. With 5 bases clipped from V and 6 bases from J, the junction kept 6 bases outside the gene matches. CDR3 residues: CASRTGTSREQYF. For the CDR3, the DNA is TGCGCCAGCAGAACCGGGACTAGCCGCGAGCAGTACTTC.

This clonotype was found many times. The chain combines TRBV24-1 with TRBJ1-1; 8 bases line up with TRBD1. This CDR3 has 16 amino acids. Germline CDR1 KGHDR, CDR2 SFDVKD. Trimming took 3 bases from V and 3 from J; bases not matched to a gene: 8. The CDR3 spells CATSDPGQGGYTEAFF. The CDR3 bases are TGTGCCACCAGTGATCCAGGACAGGGTGGTTACACTGAAGCTTTCTTT.

V gene TRBV24-1 combines with J gene TRBJ2-3; D remains ambiguous. The CDR3 loop spans 16 amino acids. The germline gives CDR1 KGHDR, CDR2 SFDVKD. V was clipped by 2 bases and J by 0 bases, with 11 bases between them. This CDR3 is CATSDSRLASTDTQYF. The CDR3 DNA sequence: TGTGCCACCAGTGATTCCCGACTGGCTAGCACAGATACGCAGTATTTT.

This clonotype was observed a few times. The rearrangement joins TRBV12-3 or TRBV12-4 to TRBJ2-2, with 9 bases lining up with TRBD1. J lost 5 bases, V lost 10 bases, and 5 bases had no gene match. This CDR3 is built from 13 residues. This CDR3 reads CANGGQGTGELFF. CDR3 coding DNA: TGTGCCAATGGGGGACAGGGTACCGGGGAGCTGTTTTTT.

This clonotype was observed many times. The genes are TRBV5-6 and TRBJ2-7; TRBD2 matches at 13 bases. Germline V gene data show CDR1 as SGHDT and CDR2 as YYEEEE. The CDR3 runs 18 residues. Trimming took 2 bases from V and 1 from J; bases not matched to a gene: 9. DNA for the CDR3: TGTGCCAGCAGCTTATATGGACTAGCGGGAGCCGTTTCCTACGAGCAGTACTTC. Protein: CASSLYGLAGAVSYEQYF.

This clonotype has at least ten counts. The rearrangement uses TRBV27 and TRBJ2-7, with D tentatively TRBD2 (5 bases). This CDR3 contains 11 residues. The V end lost 6 bases, the J end lost 3 bases, and 6 bases lay between the germline ends. CDR1 and CDR2 from the germline V gene are MNHEY and SMNVEV (reference sequence). DNA for the CDR3: TGTGCCAGCAGCGGACTCTACGAGCAGTACTTC. Its translation: CASSGLYEQYF.

V gene TRBV3-1 combines with J gene TRBJ2-1; the match to TRBD2 covers 11 bases. This CDR3 is built from 19 residues. Germline V lookup: CDR1 LGHDT, CDR2 YNNKEL (reference sequence). V dropped 5 bases and J dropped 2; count of bases not matched to a gene: 14. The chain's CDR3 is CASSFTPGLAGDTYNEQFF. CDR3 nucleotides: TGTGCCAGCAGCTTCACCCCCGGACTAGCGGGCGATACCTACAATGAGCAGTTCTTC.